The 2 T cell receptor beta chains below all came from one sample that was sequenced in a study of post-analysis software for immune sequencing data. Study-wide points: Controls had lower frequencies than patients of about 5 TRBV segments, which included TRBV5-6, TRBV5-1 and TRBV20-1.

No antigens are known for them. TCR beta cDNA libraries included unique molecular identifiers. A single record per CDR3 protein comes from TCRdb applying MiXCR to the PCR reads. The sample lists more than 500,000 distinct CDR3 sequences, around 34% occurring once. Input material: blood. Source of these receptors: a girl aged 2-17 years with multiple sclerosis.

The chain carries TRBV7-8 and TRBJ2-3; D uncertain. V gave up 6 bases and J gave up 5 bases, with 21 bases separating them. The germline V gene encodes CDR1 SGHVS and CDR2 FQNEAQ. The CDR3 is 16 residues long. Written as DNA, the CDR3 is TGTGCCAGCAGTTTATCTCCCCACGGAAATGTAGATACGCAGTATTTT. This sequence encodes CASSLSPHGNVDTQYF.

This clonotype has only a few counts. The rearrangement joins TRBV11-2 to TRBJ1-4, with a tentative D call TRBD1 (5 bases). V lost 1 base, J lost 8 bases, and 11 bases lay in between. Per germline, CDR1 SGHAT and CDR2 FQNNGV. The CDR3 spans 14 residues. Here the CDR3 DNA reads TGTGCCAGCAGCTTAGCGGGGGTAGGGGAAAAACTGTTTTTT. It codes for CASSLAGVGEKLFF.